Each of the 4 T cell receptor beta chains below was sequenced from the same sample in a study of prognosis after radiotherapy for stage I lung cancer. Template was genomic DNA; TCR beta CDR3 amplified in two multiplex PCR rounds. Primers targeting each individual TRBV and TRBJ gene were applied in first-round PCR. TCRdb redid the calling of the multiplex PCR reads with MiXCR, one entry per CDR3 protein. The sample has 11,000 to 15,000 distinct CDR3 sequences; about two fifths are singletons. The material was PBMCs, obtained before or after stereotactic body radiation therapy (not recorded which). The receptor set was obtained from a donor aged 50 or older with non-small cell lung cancer.

The gene calls are TRBV20-1 and TRBJ1-5; D may be TRBD1 (6 bases). Trimming shortened V by 3 bases and J by 10 bases, and 16 bases separated the two germline ends. The CDR3 runs to 13 residues. Germline V gene data show CDR1 as DFQATT and CDR2 as SNEGSKA (reference sequence). In DNA, the CDR3 is TGCAGTGCTAGGGACAGTGATCCTCATCCCCAGCATTTT. Amino acids: CSARDSDPHPQHF.

Notes on this clonotype: This likely traces to a read error, being one base from a far larger clone. The chain joins TRBV6-2 or TRBV6-3 to TRBJ1-5, with 9 positions matching TRBD1. The CDR3 loop spans 18 amino acids. CDR1 and CDR2 from the germline V gene are MNHEY and SVGEGT. V was pared by 6 bases and J by 0 bases, with 12 bases of the junction left unmatched. The CDR3 nucleotides read TGTGCCAGCAGGCAGCGGGACAGGGAGGTCACTAGCAATCAGCCCCAGCATTTT. Protein sequence: CASRQRDREVTSNQPQHF.

J is TRBJ1-3 and V is TRBV6-4; D may be TRBD1 (6 bases). The V end lost 7 bases, the J end lost 1 base, and 17 bases lay between the germline ends. The CDR3 has 16 amino acids. CDR1 is MRHNA and CDR2 is SNTAGT in the germline V gene. CDR3 loop: CASTGIGGISGNTIYF. The CDR3 coding sequence is TGTGCCAGCACTGGGATCGGGGGCATTTCTGGAAACACCATATATTTT.

V gene TRBV5-1 combines with J gene TRBJ2-2; 10 bases are a match to TRBD1. Germline values: CDR1 SGHRS, CDR2 YFSETQ. This CDR3 region has 16 residues. V lost 6 bases and J lost 11; bases outside the gene matches: 16. This CDR3 reads CASINWDRGIVGELFF. CDR3 nucleotides: TGCGCCAGCATCAACTGGGACAGGGGAATTGTCGGTGAGCTGTTTTTT.